The sample holds a few counts of the clone carrying this T cell receptor beta chain. Its target is unknown. The data stem from a study of vaccination effects on CD4 cells after COVID-19. Study-wide findings and caveats: Convalescent patients were few in the study, and early post-infection timepoints were absent. In the late period after vaccination, infection- and vaccine-induced clones contracted markedly.

This CDR3 region has 15 residues. CDR1 is SGDLS and CDR2 is YYNGEE in the germline V gene. The germline V and J ends were trimmed by 4 bases and 6 bases, with 20 bases remaining between them. Under the ViraFEST assay, PBMC were stimulated with viral peptide pools so that antigen-specific CD4+ T cells expanded. Sequencing was performed afterwards. It was after approximately 10 days of culture that CD4+ T cells were isolated. Absence of prior SARS-CoV-2 infection characterized the vaccine recipients, who showed negative nucleocapsid antibodies. TCRdb's copy holds only in-frame clones and misses some; the assay was immunoSEQ multiplex PCR. The sample holds about 21,000 clones, 60% to 75% seen once.

The sequencing here drew on CD4+ T cells from PBMCs cultured with HCoV-NL63 spike peptides, taken before COVID-19 vaccination. The chain is built from TRBV9 and TRBJ2-7; tentative D call: TRBD2 (6 bases). The sequence was collected from a human donor who received a COVID-19 vaccine. DNA for the CDR3: TGTGCCAGCAGCCCCCTCAGGGCGGGATTGGGCGAGCAGTACTTC. It specifies CASSPLRAGLGEQYF.